What follows describes a single T cell receptor (beta chain). The antigen remains unidentified. The sample is drawn from a study of response to subunit inactivated influenza vaccine. Study results and limitations: Only a handful of new T cells, the authors suggested, are recruited with each seasonal influenza vaccination.

TCRdb passed the RT-PCR reads through MiXCR, listing each CDR3 protein once. Seen here are around 760,000 distinct CDR3 sequences, approximately 15% observed once, and the top ten hold 5.5% to 7%. The V gene's germline CDR1 is DFQATT and CDR2 SNEGSKA (reference sequence). This CDR3 is built from 15 residues. Deletions cut 2 bases from V and 1 base from J, with 14 bases between. The genes are TRBV20-1 and TRBJ1-1, with a possible D match to TRBD1 (6 bases). The receptor was isolated from a man aged 45 to 65 who received an inactivated influenza vaccine. This sample comprised PBMCs from blood, obtained about 14 days before vaccination. The CDR3 DNA is TGCAGTGCTAGACCCGGACAGCTGAAGAACACTGAAGCTTTCTTT. The encoded protein is CSARPGQLKNTEAFF.